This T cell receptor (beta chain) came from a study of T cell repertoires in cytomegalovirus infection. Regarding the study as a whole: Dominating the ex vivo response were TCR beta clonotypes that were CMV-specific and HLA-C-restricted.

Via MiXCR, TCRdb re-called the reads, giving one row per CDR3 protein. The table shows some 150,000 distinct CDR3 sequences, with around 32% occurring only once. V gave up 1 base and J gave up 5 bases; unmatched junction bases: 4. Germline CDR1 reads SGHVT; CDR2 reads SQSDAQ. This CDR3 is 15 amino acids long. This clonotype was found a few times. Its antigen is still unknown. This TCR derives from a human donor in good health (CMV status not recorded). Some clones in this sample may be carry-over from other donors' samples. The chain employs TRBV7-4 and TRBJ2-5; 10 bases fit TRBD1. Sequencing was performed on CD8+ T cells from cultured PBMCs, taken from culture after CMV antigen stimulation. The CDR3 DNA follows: TGTGCCAGCAGCTTAGGACAGGGGGCCTTGGAGACCCAGTACTTC. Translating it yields CASSLGQGALETQYF. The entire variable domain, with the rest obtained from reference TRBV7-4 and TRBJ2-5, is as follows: GAGVSQSPRYKVAKRGRDVALRCDSISGHVTLYWYRQTLGQGSEVLTYSQSDAQRDKSGRPSGRFSAERPERSVSTLKIQRTEQGDSAVYLCASSLGQGALETQYFGPGTRLLVL.